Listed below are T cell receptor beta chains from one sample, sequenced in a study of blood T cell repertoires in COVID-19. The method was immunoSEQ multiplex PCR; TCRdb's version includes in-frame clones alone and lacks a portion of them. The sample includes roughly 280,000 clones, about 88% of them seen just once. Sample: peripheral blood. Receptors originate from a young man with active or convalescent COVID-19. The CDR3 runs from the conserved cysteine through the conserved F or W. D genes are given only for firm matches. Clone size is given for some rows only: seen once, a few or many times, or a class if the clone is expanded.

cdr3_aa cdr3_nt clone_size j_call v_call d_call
CASSEPTTGYYEKLFF TGTGCCAGCAGTGAACCCACAACAGGGTACTATGAAAAACTGTTTTTT once TRBJ1-4 TRBV2 -
CASRDRGNTIYF TGTGCCAGCAGGGACAGGGGAAACACCATATATTTT few TRBJ1-3 TRBV7-3 TRBD1
CASSRGQNNSPLHF TGTGCCAGCAGTCGGGGACAGAATAATTCACCCCTCCACTTT - TRBJ1-6 TRBV25-1 TRBD1
CASSLVGGGETQYF TGTGCCAGCAGCTTGGTGGGGGGTGGGGAGACCCAGTACTTC - TRBJ2-5 TRBV5-4 -
CSVEGQGLNEQFF TGCAGCGTTGAGGGACAGGGACTCAATGAGCAGTTCTTC - TRBJ2-1 TRBV29-1 TRBD1
CASRGDGGGTQYF TGTGCCAGCAGGGGCGACGGGGGAGGTACGCAGTATTTT - TRBJ2-3 TRBV2 -
CASSYSSTSSGNTIYF TGTGCCAGCAGTTACTCTAGCACTAGCTCTGGAAACACCATATATTTT - TRBJ1-3 TRBV6-5 -
CASSQTGMETGELFF TGCGCCAGCAGCCAAACAGGGATGGAGACCGGGGAGCTGTTTTTT - TRBJ2-2 TRBV4-1 -
CASSLLAGKFNEQFF TGTGCCAGCAGCTTGCTAGCGGGGAAATTCAATGAGCAGTTCTTC - TRBJ2-1 TRBV5-6 TRBD2
CATSDPEDYRVDEQFF TGTGCCACCAGTGATCCCGAGGACTACCGGGTAGATGAGCAGTTCTTC - TRBJ2-1 TRBV24-1 -
CASSPWVGGGTQYF TGTGCCAGCAGCCCCTGGGTGGGAGGCGGGACCCAGTACTTC - TRBJ2-5 TRBV7-2 -
CAWTLQAAGGYTF TGTGCCTGGACCCTACAGGCCGCAGGTGGCTACACCTTC - TRBJ1-2 TRBV30 -
CASSKDRASNYGYTF TGTGCCAGCAGCAAGGACAGGGCATCGAACTATGGCTACACCTTC once TRBJ1-2 TRBV11-3 TRBD1
CASSSTGLGAIYF TGTGCCAGCAGTTCCACCGGTTTGGGCGCCATATATTTT - TRBJ1-3 TRBV6-5 -
CASSLPDGLLMNGLFF TGTGCCAGCAGCTTACCTGACGGCTTACTAATGAATGGACTGTTTTTT - TRBJ1-4 TRBV7-3 -
CSVGGGWEQYF TGCAGCGTTGGCGGGGGCTGGGAGCAGTACTTC - TRBJ2-7 TRBV29-1 -
CATSRDYGGEFDYGYTF TGTGCCACCAGCAGAGATTATGGAGGGGAGTTCGACTATGGCTACACCTTC - TRBJ1-2 TRBV15 -
CASSFQVSMNTEAFF TGTGCCAGCAGCTTTCAGGTCTCAATGAACACTGAAGCTTTCTTT - TRBJ1-1 TRBV7-2 -
CASSQGSQYGYTF TGTGCCAGCAGCCAAGGTTCCCAATATGGCTACACCTTC - TRBJ1-2 TRBV14 -
CASSQALGGRTGELFF TGTGCCAGCAGCCAAGCTTTGGGCGGGAGGACCGGGGAGCTGTTTTTT once TRBJ2-2 TRBV3-1/TRBV3-2 TRBD2
CASSQDQGTDTQYF TGCGCCAGCAGCCAAGATCAGGGCACAGATACGCAGTATTTT - TRBJ2-3 TRBV4-1 -
CASGFGETQYF TGTGCTAGTGGTTTCGGGGAGACCCAGTACTTC - TRBJ2-5 TRBV12-5 -
CASSPARGGNTIYF TGTGCCAGCAGTCCGGCTAGGGGAGGAAACACCATATATTTT once TRBJ1-3 TRBV28 -
CASSPLRDRESDTQYF TGTGCCAGCTCACCTCTCCGCGACAGGGAATCGGATACGCAGTATTTT - TRBJ2-3 TRBV18 TRBD1
CASSLSLREDRNPYEQYF TGTGCCAGCAGTTTATCCCTCCGGGAGGACAGAAACCCCTACGAGCAGTACTTC - TRBJ2-7 TRBV28 -
CASSQGTAQFF TGTGCCAGCAGCCAAGGGACAGCCCAGTTCTTC - TRBJ2-1 TRBV7-2 TRBD1
CASSLVGTEAFF TGTGCCAGCAGCTTAGTCGGCACTGAAGCTTTCTTT - TRBJ1-1 TRBV5-6 -
CASTPRGGAENIQYF TGTGCCAGCACCCCGAGGGGGGGCGCGGAAAACATTCAGTACTTC few TRBJ2-4 TRBV2 -
CASSHRGQGGTGELFF TGCGCCAGCAGCCACCGCGGACAGGGGGGCACCGGGGAGCTGTTTTTT - TRBJ2-2 TRBV4-1 TRBD1
CASSPDLAGKTQYF TGTGCCAGCAGCCCGGACCTGGCGGGAAAGACCCAGTACTTC - TRBJ2-5 TRBV4-2 -
CASRLGQWTEAFF TGTGCCAGCAGATTGGGACAGTGGACTGAAGCTTTCTTT - TRBJ1-1 TRBV6-5 TRBD1
CSVVEGNSNQPQHF TGCAGCGTGGTGGAGGGTAATAGCAATCAGCCCCAGCATTTT once TRBJ1-5 TRBV29-1 -
CATTIGQGNYGYTF TGTGCCACCACGATCGGACAGGGTAACTATGGCTACACCTTC - TRBJ1-2 TRBV28 TRBD1
CASSIQGSHTQYF TGTGCCAGTAGTATACAGGGTTCACATACGCAGTATTTT once TRBJ2-3 TRBV19 -
CASSLGAGGAEAFF TGTGCCAGCAGCTTAGGAGCCGGGGGGGCTGAAGCTTTCTTT - TRBJ1-1 TRBV7-9 -
CASSDFRGTYQYF TGTGCCAGCAGTGACTTCAGGGGGACATATCAGTACTTC - TRBJ2-4 TRBV25-1 TRBD1
CASSFLGQEAFF TGTGCCAGCAGCTTTCTGGGACAGGAAGCTTTCTTT - TRBJ1-1 TRBV13 TRBD1
CASSPNSGSAGELFF TGTGCCAGCAGCCCTAACAGCGGGAGTGCCGGGGAGCTGTTTTTT once TRBJ2-2 TRBV7-3 TRBD2
CASSYVQGKVKSPLHF TGCGCCAGCAGCTACGTTCAGGGGAAAGTAAAATCACCCCTCCACTTT - TRBJ1-6 TRBV4-1 -
CASSLAGGQTQYF TGTGCCAGCAGCTTAGCGGGGGGGCAGACCCAGTACTTC - TRBJ2-5 TRBV7-2 -
CASSFGQGSTNQPQHF TGTGCCAGCAGTTTTGGCCAGGGGAGTACCAATCAGCCCCAGCATTTT - TRBJ1-5 TRBV5-6 -
CASSDRQIHNYGYTF TGCGCCAGCAGTGACCGACAGATCCATAACTATGGCTACACCTTC - TRBJ1-2 TRBV10-2 -
CASSLPPAGYTF TGTGCCAGCAGTTTACCACCTGCGGGCTACACCTTC - TRBJ1-2 TRBV12-3/TRBV12-4 -
CAISELAGGPNEQFF TGTGCCATCAGTGAGCTAGCGGGGGGGCCCAATGAGCAGTTCTTC - TRBJ2-1 TRBV10-3 TRBD2
CASSPPGQPYNEQFF TGTGCCAGCAGTCCCCCGGGACAGCCTTACAATGAGCAGTTCTTC - TRBJ2-1 TRBV25-1 TRBD1
CAIKQGPVQYF TGTGCCATAAAACAGGGACCCGTGCAGTACTTC - TRBJ2-7 TRBV11-2 -
CASSPQNPGTGAMNTEAFF TGTGCCAGCTCACCACAGAATCCCGGGACAGGGGCGATGAACACTGAAGCTTTCTTT - TRBJ1-1 TRBV18 TRBD1
CASSLETGANTGELFF TGCGCCAGCAGCCTAGAAACAGGGGCGAACACCGGGGAGCTGTTTTTT - TRBJ2-2 TRBV4-3 TRBD1
CAISGRDSRDTQYF TGTGCCATCAGTGGACGGGACTCTAGAGATACGCAGTATTTT - TRBJ2-3 TRBV10-3 -
CASSLTSLGKVPYEQYF TGTGCCAGCAGCTTAACCTCCCTAGGAAAGGTGCCCTACGAGCAGTACTTC - TRBJ2-7 TRBV7-3 -
CATSDRLAGKFF TGTGCCACCAGTGATCGACTAGCGGGGAAGTTCTTC - TRBJ2-1 TRBV24-1 TRBD2
CASSFLVGATYEQYF TGTGCCAGCAGCTTCTTGGTTGGGGCCACTTACGAGCAGTACTTC - TRBJ2-7 TRBV11-1 -